The TCR beta chain described here comes from a study of identical twins. General observations from the study: Alpha sequences out of frame and shared by twins had excess low generation probability. A lower insertion count was a feature of abundant cord blood beta clonotypes, with no such feature in memory repertoires.

Template switching added a universal primer site; cDNA carried unique molecular identifiers. TCRdb re-derived calls from the 5' RACE reads in MiXCR, one entry per CDR3 protein. The sample consists of more than 400,000 distinct CDR3 sequences, nearly 15% of them appearing once. From germline, CDR1 is ENHRY and CDR2 SYGVKD. CDR3 length equals 16 residues. The V end lost 0 bases, the J end lost 3 bases, and 14 bases lay between the germline ends. Note on this clonotype: Antigen unknown.

These data also formed part of another study, on yellow fever vaccine responses in identical twins.

The V and J genes are TRBV10-3 and TRBJ1-2; TRBD1 might be the D (6 bases). The sequence was collected from a young woman in good health. The sample comprised CD4+ T cells sorted from blood. This CDR3 is CAISESVGGEDYGYTF. As DNA, the CDR3 is TGTGCCATCAGTGAGTCGGTGGGGGGCGAGGACTATGGCTACACCTTC.